The 25 T cell receptor beta chains below come from one sample, sequenced in a study of PD-1 blockade in classical Hodgkin lymphoma. Assay used: immunoSEQ multiplex PCR; TCRdb lists only in-frame clones, some missing. Of about 50,000 clones in the sample, about two thirds are singletons; the top ten hold roughly 16%. All trial patients relapsed after autologous stem cell transplantation. The source material was peripheral blood mononuclear cells (PBMCs), sampled before the second cycle of nivolumab. The receptor set was obtained from a human donor with classical Hodgkin lymphoma.

The genes are TRBV7-9 and TRBJ1-5; the D is unclear. V was pared by 5 bases and J by 2 bases, with 19 bases between. Germline CDR1 reads SEHNR; CDR2 reads FQNEAQ (reference sequence). This CDR3 region has 17 residues. The CDR3 region has the DNA TGTGCCAGCAGCCCTTCGTTCGAGATCTTTGGCAATCAGCCCCAGCATTTT. Its translation: CASSPSFEIFGNQPQHF.

The gene calls are TRBV19 and TRBJ2-3; 9 bases align to TRBD2. Unmatched junction bases numbered 4, after V lost 5 bases and J lost 4 bases. Germline V gene lookup returns CDR1 LNHDA and CDR2 SQIVND (reference sequence). The CDR3 extends over 14 amino acids. CDR3 amino acids: CASSWGLAADTQYF. The CDR3 DNA is TGTGCCAGTAGTTGGGGACTAGCCGCAGATACGCAGTATTTT.

The rearrangement uses TRBV7-9 and TRBJ1-2; the match to TRBD1 covers 7 bases. CDR1 and CDR2 (germline): SEHNR, FQNEAQ (reference sequence). With V trimmed by 2 bases and J by 1 base, 4 bases remained unmatched. The CDR3 length is 15 residues. The CDR3 bases are TGTGCCAGCAGCTTAACAAGGGACAGTAACTATGGCTACACCTTC. Its translation: CASSLTRDSNYGYTF.

The V gene is TRBV23-1, the J gene TRBJ2-4, with D uncertain. TRBV23-1 counts as an open reading frame of uncertain function. This CDR3 has 16 amino acids. The V end lost 4 bases, the J end lost 3 bases, and 16 bases lay between the germline ends. This CDR3 is CASSRVWDPDKNIQYF. CDR3 DNA sequence: TGCGCCAGCAGTCGGGTCTGGGATCCGGACAAAAACATTCAGTACTTC.

The V and J genes are TRBV2 and TRBJ1-4; no definite D call. The CDR3 runs to 12 residues. Germline CDR1 and CDR2: SNHLY and FYNNEI. With 11 bases removed from V and 7 bases from J, the gap between germline ends came to 14 bases. CDR3 sequence (DNA): TGTGCCGGAAGGGCCGAAGGTGAAAAACTGTTTTTT. This codes for CAGRAEGEKLFF.

Only one count was recorded for this clone. The rearrangement uses TRBV5-1 and TRBJ2-3; 10 bases are a match to TRBD2. Germline assignment: CDR1 SGHRS and CDR2 YFSETQ. CDR3 length: 16 residues. V shed 3 bases, J shed 4 bases, and the junction held 8 bases outside the gene matches. The CDR3 region has the DNA TGCGCCAGCAGCTCGAGACTAGCGGGCCGCCCAGATACGCAGTATTTT. Amino acid sequence: CASSSRLAGRPDTQYF.

The CDR3 spells CAWRAWGTSGAQYF. The CDR3 nucleotides read TGTGCCTGGAGAGCTTGGGGGACTAGCGGGGCGCAGTACTTC. This chain links TRBV30 with TRBJ2-7; TRBD2 aligns across 13 bases. The length of the CDR3 is 14 residues. The V segment lost 3 bases and the J segment 9 bases; nucleotides outside the gene matches: 8. Germline V gene sequence: CDR1 GTSNPN, CDR2 SVGIG (reference sequence).

This clone appeared a few times. The CDR3 loop reads CAWRVQQNTEAFF. The CDR3 nucleotides read TGTGCCTGGAGGGTCCAGCAGAACACTGAAGCTTTCTTT. The rearrangement links TRBV30 to TRBJ1-1; no firm D call. V lost 3 bases to trimming and J lost 1 base, with 9 bases between them. The CDR3 covers 13 residues. Germline values: CDR1 GTSNPN, CDR2 SVGIG (reference sequence).

This chain links TRBV19 with TRBJ2-5, with D possibly TRBD2 on 6 matching bases. This CDR3 is 16 amino acids long. V gave up 5 bases and J gave up 4 bases, with 20 bases separating them. Germline-derived CDR1 and CDR2 are LNHDA and SQIVND (reference sequence). CDR3 nucleotide sequence: TGTGCCAGTAGTCCAAACCGTTTGGGGGGAGGAGAGACCCAGTACTTC. As protein: CASSPNRLGGGETQYF.

This chain connects TRBV27 to TRBJ2-5; 7 positions match TRBD1. This CDR3 is 13 amino acids long. V was clipped by 2 bases and J by 9 bases; unmatched bases: 6. CDR1 is MNHEY and CDR2 is SMNVEV in the germline V gene (reference sequence). CDR3 residues: CASSLLRQGAQYF. In DNA, the CDR3 is TGTGCCAGCAGTTTACTTCGGCAGGGGGCCCAGTACTTC.

The genes are TRBV30 and TRBJ1-5; D is unclear. Germline-derived CDR1 and CDR2 are GTSNPN and SVGIG (reference sequence). The CDR3 covers 13 residues. The V gene lost 2 bases and the J gene lost 6 bases, with 11 bases spanning the gap. The CDR3 DNA reads as TGTGCCTGGAGTCCGACGGCTTCTCAGCCCCAGCATTTT. As protein: CAWSPTASQPQHF.

The chain carries TRBV5-1 and TRBJ2-7; D is perhaps TRBD1 or TRBD2 (5 bases each). CDR1 and CDR2 from the germline V gene are SGHRS and YFSETQ. Trimming left V 4 bases short and J 2 bases short, with 19 bases between. The CDR3 is 16 residues long. The CDR3 DNA is TGCGCCAGCAGCCTCAGGACCCGGGACCAAGCCTACGAGCAGTACTTC. Translated, it gives CASSLRTRDQAYEQYF.

This chain links TRBV5-6 with TRBJ2-5; 9 bases are shared with TRBD1. The germline CDR1 and CDR2 sequences are SGHDT and YYEEEE. This CDR3 has 14 amino acids. With V trimmed by 3 bases and J by 5 bases, 5 bases remained unmatched. The CDR3 DNA reads TGTGCCAGCAGCTCCGGGACAGGGTGGGAGACCCAGTACTTC. It is translated as CASSSGTGWETQYF.

The V gene is TRBV18, the J gene TRBJ2-3, with no clear D. Germline V gene lookup returns CDR1 KGHSH and CDR2 LQKENI. The germline V and J ends were trimmed by 5 bases and 6 bases, with 9 bases remaining between them. The CDR3 length is 12 residues. The CDR3 loop reads CASSALGDTQYF. As DNA, the CDR3 is TGTGCCAGCTCAGCTCTTGGGGATACGCAGTATTTT. The full variable domain, in which reference TRBV18 and TRBJ2-3 provide the parts outside the CDR3, is NAGVMQNPRHLVRRRGQEARLRCSPMKGHSHVYWYRQLPEEGLKFMVYLQKENIIDESGMPKERFSAEFPKEGPSILRIQQVVRGDSAAYFCASSALGDTQYFGPGTRLTVL.

V gene TRBV6-5 combines with J gene TRBJ1-2; no clear D. From germline, CDR1 is MNHEY and CDR2 SVGAGI. V dropped 2 bases and J dropped 11 bases, with 9 bases sitting between them. This CDR3 comprises 11 residues. CDR3 in DNA: TGTGCCAGCAGTTACGGGAGCAGATACACCTTC. This translates into CASSYGSRYTF.

V and J are TRBV7-9 and TRBJ2-7; D assignment may be TRBD1 or TRBD2 (7 bases each). This CDR3 has 15 residues. Germline values: CDR1 SEHNR, CDR2 FQNEAQ (reference sequence). The V end was cut by 2 bases, the J end by 3 bases, with 14 bases between. The CDR3, as DNA: TGTGCCAGCAGCTTAAGGCAGGGGGGGAGCTACGAGCAGTACTTC. Translation: CASSLRQGGSYEQYF. Together with reference TRBV7-9 and TRBJ2-7, the CDR3 gives the full variable domain: DTGVSQNPRHKITKRGQNVTFRCDPISEHNRLYWYRQTLGQGPEFLTYFQNEAQLEKSRLLSDRFSAERPKGSFSTLEIQRTEQGDSAMYLCASSLRQGGSYEQYFGPGTRLTVT.

This sequence joins TRBV15 and TRBJ2-5; possible D gene TRBD2, 5 bases. This CDR3 contains 15 residues. V was trimmed by 1 base and J by 2 bases, leaving 11 bases between them. CDR1 and CDR2 from the germline V gene are LNHNV and YYDKDF (reference sequence). CDR3 sequence (DNA): TGTGCCACCAGCAGAGGTACGGGGAATCAAGAGACCCAGTACTTC. Its protein product is CATSRGTGNQETQYF.

This clone was observed once. The V gene is TRBV27, the J gene TRBJ2-1, with 10 bases aligning to TRBD1. V trimming: 6 bases; J trimming: 5 bases; junction bases outside the gene matches: 4. Germline CDR1 and CDR2: MNHEY and SMNVEV (reference sequence). The CDR3 covers 14 residues. The CDR3 DNA is TGTGCCAGCAGACTGGGACAGGGGAACAATGAGCAGTTCTTC. Encoded protein: CASRLGQGNNEQFF.

In its sample, this clone was seen many times. The CDR3 sequence: CASSAYRELNQPQHF. The CDR3 nucleotides read TGTGCCAGCAGCGCCTACAGGGAACTGAATCAGCCCCAGCATTTT. The J gene is TRBJ1-5, the V gene TRBV9, with D maybe TRBD1 (6 bases). V was cut by 3 bases and J by 4 bases, with 14 bases left in between. This CDR3 has 15 amino acids. CDR1 and CDR2 from the germline V gene are SGDLS and YYNGEE.

This chain uses TRBV19 with TRBJ1-5; possibly TRBD1 for D (6 bases). This CDR3 region has 14 residues. V was pared by 10 bases and J by 9 bases, with 22 bases between. Germline-derived CDR1 and CDR2 are LNHDA and SQIVND (reference sequence). CDR3: CATSRGQTLGPQHF. In DNA, the CDR3 is TGTGCCACCTCTAGAGGACAGACTCTAGGGCCCCAGCATTTT.

This chain uses TRBV30 with TRBJ2-7; 12 nucleotides line up with TRBD1. Trimming cost V 7 bases and J 3 bases; bases outside gene matches: 7. The germline V gene encodes CDR1 GTSNPN and CDR2 SVGIG (reference sequence). The CDR3 extends over 14 amino acids. The CDR3 coding sequence is TGTGCCTCGACTGGGACAGGGGGCATCTACGAGCAGTACTTC. Protein: CASTGTGGIYEQYF.

V usage is TRBV19 and J usage is TRBJ2-7; tentatively, D is TRBD1 (5 bases). V was shortened by 5 bases and J by 2 bases, with 16 bases between the two germline ends. The CDR3 runs 15 residues. Germline loops: CDR1 LNHDA, CDR2 SQIVND (reference sequence). CDR3 nucleotide sequence: TGTGCCAGTAGTCTCCTGGGGCAGGCTGCCTACGAGCAGTACTTC. Its protein is CASSLLGQAAYEQYF.

In this sample, this clone turned up a few times. The chain is built from TRBV6-6 and TRBJ1-4; a possible D gene is TRBD1 (5 bases). Germline-derived CDR1 and CDR2 are MNHNY and SVGAGI (reference sequence). This CDR3 comprises 15 residues. Trimming left V 6 bases short and J 5 bases short, with 16 bases between. The CDR3 sequence is CASSTSGGLNEKLFF. Written as DNA, the CDR3 is TGTGCCAGCAGCACCTCGGGGGGTCTAAATGAAAAACTGTTTTTT.

The CDR3 region is CASSLRTASTDTQYF. For the CDR3, the DNA is TGTGCCAGCAGCTTGAGGACCGCTAGCACAGATACGCAGTATTTT. The gene calls are TRBV5-8 and TRBJ2-3, with unresolved D. The CDR3 covers 15 residues. CDR1 and CDR2 (germline): SGHTS, YDEGEE. Trimming took off 1 base at V and 0 bases at J, with 9 bases between the two ends. The full variable domain, with the rest looked up from reference TRBV5-8 and TRBJ2-3, is EAGVTQSPTHLIKTRGQQATLRCSPISGHTSVYWYQQALGLGLQFLLWYDEGEERNRGNFPPRFSGRQFPNYSSELNVNALELEDSALYLCASSLRTASTDTQYFGPGTRLTVL.

The chain joins TRBV15 to TRBJ2-1; 10 bases agree with TRBD2. The J segment lost 7 bases and the V segment lost 2 bases, leaving 23 bases of the junction unmatched. The CDR3 extends over 21 amino acids. Germline CDR1 and CDR2: LNHNV and YYDKDF (reference sequence). The CDR3 loop reads CATSRPGKGAGGPIVWNEQFF. CDR3 bases: TGTGCCACCAGCAGACCCGGCAAGGGAGCGGGAGGGCCAATTGTCTGGAATGAGCAGTTCTTC.